These 27 T cell receptor beta chains came from one sample sequenced in a study of T cell responses to AZD1222 COVID-19 vaccine. Using immunoSEQ multiplex PCR, the repertoire was profiled, and TCRdb retains in-frame clones only, with some absent. Among 150,000 to 170,000 clones listed, 85% to 90% were seen once. Sample: peripheral blood, taken on day 0 of MenACWY control vaccination. All receptors come from an adult in good health.

This clone was observed a handful of times. The V call is TRBV7-9, the J call TRBJ1-5, with a possible D match to TRBD1 (6 bases). The CDR3 totals 14 residues. V was cut by 3 bases and J by 7 bases, with 13 bases left in between. The germline gives CDR1 SEHNR, CDR2 FQNEAQ (reference sequence). The CDR3 nucleotides are TGTGCCAGCAGCTTGGGGGACACTATACAGCCCCAGCATTTT. It specifies CASSLGDTIQPQHF.

The chain couples TRBV9 to TRBJ2-6; D unresolved. This CDR3 has 14 residues. The V gene lost 1 base and the J gene lost 9 bases, with 11 bases spanning the gap. Per germline, CDR1 SGDLS and CDR2 YYNGEE. CDR3 region: CASSVPSTHNVLTF. CDR3 sequence (DNA): TGTGCCAGCAGCGTACCCAGTACCCACAACGTCCTGACTTTC.

This chain links TRBV5-4 with TRBJ1-2; 7 bases agree with TRBD1. CDR1 and CDR2 from the germline V gene are SGHNT and YYREEE (reference sequence). This CDR3 has 16 residues. J was trimmed by 3 bases and V by 8 bases; bases with no gene match: 16. CDR3 region: CASLPTGRLADYGYTF. The CDR3 nucleotides read TGTGCCAGTCTCCCGACAGGGCGTCTGGCCGACTATGGCTACACCTTC.

The J gene is TRBJ2-5, the V gene TRBV30, with D maybe TRBD2 (6 bases). This CDR3 is 15 amino acids long. V lost 0 bases, J lost 1 base, and 12 bases lay in between. CDR1 is GTSNPN and CDR2 is SVGIG in the germline V gene (reference sequence). CDR3 sequence (DNA): TGTGCCTGGAGTGTACTGGCCGGGGGCCAAGAGACCCAGTACTTC. It codes for CAWSVLAGGQETQYF.

The chain links TRBV5-6 to TRBJ1-3; D gene uncertain. The CDR3 contains 16 residues. V lost 3 bases and J 2 bases, leaving 15 bases between the germline ends. Germline V gene lookup returns CDR1 SGHDT and CDR2 YYEEEE. The CDR3 DNA follows: TGTGCCAGCAGCTCCCGCCGGAGGAACGCTGGAAACACCATATATTTT. This gives the protein CASSSRRRNAGNTIYF.

This chain links TRBV11-2 with TRBJ2-1, with 8 positions matching TRBD1. Germline CDR1 reads SGHAT; CDR2 reads FQNNGV. V was pared by 10 bases and J by 2 bases, with 4 bases of the junction left unmatched. CDR3 length equals 13 residues. The CDR3 reads CAIGQGPYNEQFF. CDR3 DNA sequence: TGTGCCATAGGACAGGGACCCTACAATGAGCAGTTCTTC.

This chain connects TRBV5-1 to TRBJ1-4; no definite D call. The CDR3 is 16 amino acids. Between the trimmed V and J ends, which lost 0 bases and 8 bases, there was a span of 17 bases. Germline assignment: CDR1 SGHRS and CDR2 YFSETQ. The CDR3: CASSLVLPLGEEKLFF. The CDR3, as DNA: TGCGCCAGCAGCTTGGTTTTACCACTTGGAGAGGAAAAACTGTTTTTT.

The chain uses TRBV4-1 and TRBJ2-7, with D tentatively TRBD1 (6 bases). With 5 bases removed from V and 4 bases from J, the gap between germline ends came to 18 bases. Germline values: CDR1 MGHRA, CDR2 YSYEKL. This CDR3 comprises 15 residues. CDR3 protein: CASSKHQSQGYEQYF. Here the CDR3 DNA reads TGCGCCAGCAGCAAACACCAGTCCCAGGGGTACGAGCAGTACTTC.

The chain couples TRBV25-1 to TRBJ1-2, with D tentatively TRBD1 (5 bases). The CDR3 length is 15 residues. Deletions cut 6 bases from V and 1 base from J, with 15 bases between. CDR1 MGHDK and CDR2 SYGVNS come from the germline V gene. The CDR3, as DNA: TGTGCCAGCAGGCCATCCGGGGGGAATAACTATGGCTACACCTTC. Protein product: CASRPSGGNNYGYTF.

This clone appeared once. The V gene is TRBV5-1, the J gene TRBJ1-1; 8 bases line up with TRBD1. After removal of 4 bases from V and 7 bases from J, the junction contained 6 bases not matched to a gene. Germline V CDR1 and CDR2: SGHRS, YFSETQ. The CDR3 sequence is 13 residues long. This CDR3 is CASSLGTGGEAFF. The CDR3, as DNA: TGCGCCAGCAGCCTGGGGACAGGAGGTGAAGCTTTCTTT. Full variable domain (outside the CDR3, taken from reference TRBV5-1 and TRBJ1-1): KAGVTQTPRYLIKTRGQQVTLSCSPISGHRSVSWYQQTPGQGLQFLFEYFSETQRNKGNFPGRFSGRQFSNSRSEMNVSTLELGDSALYLCASSLGTGGEAFFGQGTRLTVV.

About this clone: The conserved final phenylalanine or tryptophan is absent from the CDR3, which likely points to a read error. The DNA is left out, because the CDR3 cannot be placed on it with certainty; the CDR3 is given as TCRdb lists it. This chain joins TRBV6-1 and TRBJ1-2. The V gene's germline CDR1 is MNHNS and CDR2 SASEGT. Including both end residues, the CDR3 is 11 amino acids long. The CDR3 here is CASSEVFVRAL.

The chain uses TRBV5-1 and TRBJ1-3; D remains unclear. CDR1 and CDR2 from the germline V gene are SGHRS and YFSETQ. Trimming stripped 4 bases from V and 2 bases from J, with 13 bases between. The CDR3 consists of 15 residues. CDR3 nucleotide sequence: TGCGCCAGCAGCCCCGAGGCGGGGACTGGAAACACCATATATTTT. It is translated as CASSPEAGTGNTIYF.

This sequence joins TRBV4-3 and TRBJ2-2; maybe TRBD2 (5 bases). V was shortened by 4 bases and J by 1 base, with 16 bases between the two germline ends. From germline, CDR1 is LGHNA and CDR2 YSLEER. The length of the CDR3 is 17 residues. CDR3 sequence: CASSLRAVGVNTGELFF. For the CDR3, the DNA is TGCGCCAGCAGCCTTCGGGCTGTGGGAGTGAACACCGGGGAGCTGTTTTTT.

This clone was observed a handful of times. The chain combines TRBV3-1 (or the pseudogene TRBV3-2) with TRBJ1-5; D uncertain. Per germline, CDR1 LGHDT and CDR2 YNNKEL (reference sequence). Trimming left V 0 bases short and J 11 bases short, with 11 bases between. CDR3 length: 13 residues. The CDR3 nucleotides are TGTGCCAGCAGCCAAGATCCTGCCCAGACCCAGCATTTT. Protein product: CASSQDPAQTQHF.

The chain is built from TRBV12-3 or TRBV12-4 and TRBJ2-7; D gene ambiguous. The CDR3 sequence is 13 residues long. V was shortened by 1 base and J by 6 bases, with 10 bases between the two germline ends. This CDR3 reads CASSLGHSSEQYF. The CDR3 nucleotides are TGTGCCAGCAGTTTAGGTCACTCATCCGAGCAGTACTTC.

This chain links TRBV7-2 with TRBJ2-2; maybe TRBD2 (7 bases). Per the germline V gene, CDR1 is SGHTA and CDR2 is FQGNSA. Trimming left V 10 bases short and J 5 bases short, with 23 bases between. The CDR3 extends over 16 amino acids. The CDR3: CATKPGEGLWTGELFF. CDR3 bases: TGTGCCACCAAACCAGGGGAGGGACTGTGGACCGGGGAGCTGTTTTTT.

This chain uses TRBV10-3 with TRBJ2-7; TRBD2 matches 8 bases. V trimming: 7 bases; J trimming: 3 bases; junction bases outside the gene matches: 8. There are 14 residues in the CDR3. CDR1 ENHRY and CDR2 SYGVKD come from the germline V gene. The CDR3 DNA follows: TGTGCCATCAAAAGGGAGCGGGGGCGCTACGAGCAGTACGTC. This translates into CAIKRERGRYEQYV.

The V gene is TRBV5-6, the J gene TRBJ1-1; a possible D gene is TRBD1 (5 bases). Deletions cut 2 bases from V and 0 bases from J, with 14 bases between. Looked up from germline, CDR1 is SGHDT and CDR2 is YYEEEE. The CDR3 is made up of 16 amino acids. CDR3 amino acids: CASSFLDRPMNTEAFF. CDR3 sequence (DNA): TGTGCCAGCAGCTTCCTTGACAGACCTATGAACACTGAAGCTTTCTTT.

The gene calls are TRBV11-2 and TRBJ1-2, with TRBD1 as a possible D gene (5 bases). V was pared by 5 bases and J by 5 bases, with 21 bases between. In germline, CDR1 is SGHAT, CDR2 FQNNGV. This CDR3 region has 16 residues. CDR3 region: CASSPGGHIGRYGYTF. As DNA, the CDR3 is TGTGCCAGCAGCCCCGGGGGTCACATAGGGAGATATGGCTACACCTTC. Full variable domain (rest looked up from reference TRBV11-2 and TRBJ1-2): EAGVAQSPRYKIIEKRQSVAFWCNPISGHATLYWYQQILGQGPKLLIQFQNNGVVDDSQLPKDRFSAERLKGVDSTLKIQPAKLEDSAVYLCASSPGGHIGRYGYTFGSGTRLTVV.

CDR3 sequence (DNA): TGTGCCAGCTCACCACGACAGGGGGATGGCTACACCTTC. It specifies CASSPRQGDGYTF. This chain links TRBV18 with TRBJ1-2; 9 bases line up with TRBD1. CDR1 and CDR2 from the germline V gene are KGHSH and LQKENI. This CDR3 is 13 amino acids long. V dropped 1 base and J dropped 6; count of bases not matched to a gene: 0.

This clone has a handful of counts. V is TRBV18 and J is TRBJ1-1; D gene ambiguous. Trimming left V 0 bases short and J 2 bases short, with 7 bases between. This CDR3 has 14 residues. Germline CDR1 is KGHSH and CDR2 is LQKENI. The CDR3 protein is CASSPPDPNTEAFF. CDR3 DNA: TGTGCCAGCTCACCACCGGACCCTAACACTGAAGCTTTCTTT.

The chain has TRBV28 and TRBJ2-3; 15 bases line up with TRBD2. The length of the CDR3 is 17 residues. The V and J ends lost 1 base and 8 bases, in that order; junction bases with no gene match: 7. The germline V gene encodes CDR1 MDHEN and CDR2 SYDVKM. The CDR3 DNA reads as TGTGCCAGCAGTTTATACGGGACTAGCGGGGGGCGGTCTACGCAGTATTTT. It codes for CASSLYGTSGGRSTQYF.

This chain links TRBV7-2 with TRBJ2-7, with 16 bases matching TRBD2. From germline, CDR1 is SGHTA and CDR2 FQGNSA. This CDR3 has 18 amino acids. With V trimmed by 4 bases and J by 1 base, 7 bases remained unmatched. CDR3 bases: TGTGCCAGCAGCTGGGGGACTAGCGGGAGGGCACTTTCCTACGAGCAGTACTTC. Translation: CASSWGTSGRALSYEQYF.

The chain links TRBV19 to TRBJ1-1; possibly TRBD1 for D (5 bases). CDR1 is LNHDA, CDR2 SQIVND, per germline (reference sequence). Trimming removed 7 bases at V and 1 base at J, with 16 bases between. The CDR3 is 15 amino acids. In nucleotides, the CDR3 is TGTGCCAGTACCGCCTCGGGAGGGGCGAACACTGAAGCTTTCTTT. Protein sequence: CASTASGGANTEAFF.

The V gene is TRBV7-2, the J gene TRBJ1-5, with D uncertain. Germline loops: CDR1 SGHTA, CDR2 FQGNSA. V gave up 3 bases and J gave up 5 bases, with 14 bases separating them. This CDR3 region has 15 residues. CDR3: CASSFRAVGDQPQHF. In DNA, the CDR3 is TGTGCCAGCAGCTTTAGAGCCGTCGGGGATCAGCCCCAGCATTTT.

This chain connects TRBV29-1 to TRBJ2-7; TRBD1 agrees at 7 bases. V gave up 2 bases and J gave up 2 bases; unmatched junction bases: 6. Germline CDR1 and CDR2: SQVTM and ANQGSEA. CDR3 size: 14 residues. CDR3 in amino acids: CSVESTGTAYEQYF. CDR3 bases: TGCAGCGTTGAATCTACCGGGACAGCCTACGAGCAGTACTTC.

This CDR3 is CASSIHDRDMDEQFF. CDR3 DNA sequence: TGTGCCAGTAGTATACACGACAGGGACATGGATGAGCAGTTCTTC. The rearrangement uses TRBV19 and TRBJ2-1; 7 bases are shared with TRBD1. The germline V gene has CDR1 LNHDA and CDR2 SQIVND (reference sequence). The trim removed 2 bases at V and 8 bases at J, leaving 9 bases unmatched. This CDR3 spans 15 amino acids.